Below are 25 T cell receptor beta chains sequenced from a single sample in a study of Ad26.COV2.S vaccination and SARS-CoV-2 variants. This table comes from immunoSEQ multiplex PCR, and its TCRdb copy is limited to in-frame clones, with some not included. The sample includes around 400,000 clones, 80% to 95% of them seen just once. The treatment denotes: roughly 20 received Ad26.COV2.S at low or high dose, single or two shots; several received placebo; per-sample allocation not given. Day 63 after the first vaccine or placebo injection was the time point for sampling. The input for sequencing was peripheral blood, taken in a trial of Ad26.COV2.S vaccine versus placebo. All receptors come from a person between 18 and 59 years old who received the Ad26.COV2.S COVID-19 vaccine or a placebo.

The chain is built from TRBV15 and TRBJ2-7; 10 nucleotides align to TRBD2. V was pared by 0 bases and J by 7 bases, with 6 bases of the junction left unmatched. The germline gives CDR1 LNHNV, CDR2 YYDKDF (reference sequence). This CDR3 is 15 amino acids long. CDR3 residues: CATSRDLAGAGEQYF. The CDR3 coding sequence is TGTGCCACCAGCAGAGATCTAGCGGGAGCAGGGGAGCAGTACTTC.

This chain connects TRBV19 to TRBJ2-7, with D possibly being TRBD1 (6 bases). Germline V gene data show CDR1 as LNHDA and CDR2 as SQIVND (reference sequence). The CDR3 consists of 14 residues. V was cut by 6 bases and J by 2 bases, with 14 bases left in between. CDR3 DNA sequence: TGTGCCAGTAGCTGGGGGACACCAACCTACGAGCAGTACTTC. Translated, it gives CASSWGTPTYEQYF.

The chain employs TRBV7-9 and TRBJ1-3; TRBD1 might be the D (6 bases). CDR3 size: 17 residues. Germline CDR1 and CDR2: SEHNR and FQNEAQ (reference sequence). V lost 5 bases to trimming and J lost 0 bases, with 17 bases between them. The CDR3 DNA reads TGTGCCAGCAGCCTAAGGACAGCCTCGGTCTCTGGAAACACCATATATTTT. It specifies CASSLRTASVSGNTIYF.

This clone was picked up one time. The chain is built from TRBV6-6 and TRBJ2-1, with 13 positions matching TRBD2. CDR1 is MNHNY, CDR2 SVGAGI, per germline (reference sequence). This CDR3 comprises 14 residues. Losses at the gene ends were 5 bases for V and 6 bases for J; bases not matched to a gene: 1. The CDR3 DNA reads TGTGCCAGCAGTCGACTAGCGGGAGGCAATGAGCAGTTCTTC. Its translation is CASSRLAGGNEQFF.

As for this clone: The same CDR3 is also encoded by other DNA sequences in this sample. This sequence joins TRBV5-1 and TRBJ2-2; TRBD1 matches at 8 bases. The CDR3 spans 15 residues. The V gene end was trimmed by 3 bases and the J gene end by 4 bases; junction bases not matched to a gene: 5. The V gene's germline CDR1 is SGHRS and CDR2 YFSETQ. The chain's CDR3 is CASSSGQGSTGELFF. As DNA, the CDR3 is TGCGCCAGCAGCTCCGGACAGGGCTCCACCGGGGAGCTGTTTTTT.

The V and J genes are TRBV5-5 and TRBJ1-1; TRBD1 might be the D (6 bases). Trimming took off 5 bases at V and 4 bases at J, with 12 bases between the two ends. This CDR3 contains 13 residues. Germline CDR1 reads SGHKS; CDR2 reads YYEKEE (reference sequence). The CDR3 region is CASSPEGGTEAFF. The CDR3 region has the DNA TGTGCCAGCAGTCCAGAGGGGGGCACTGAAGCTTTCTTT.

This clone was picked up a small number of times. This chain uses TRBV30 with TRBJ1-5, with D perhaps TRBD1 (5 bases). The CDR3 has 13 residues. The germline V gene encodes CDR1 GTSNPN and CDR2 SVGIG (reference sequence). Trimming removed 4 bases at V and 5 bases at J, with 12 bases between. CDR3 residues: CAWNEGGDQPQHF. The DNA for the CDR3 is TGTGCCTGGAACGAGGGAGGGGATCAGCCCCAGCATTTT.

V usage is TRBV7-2 and J usage is TRBJ1-2; 7 nucleotides align to TRBD1. Germline values: CDR1 SGHTA, CDR2 FQGNSA. V was clipped by 5 bases and J by 3 bases; unmatched bases: 9. The length of the CDR3 is 15 residues. The CDR3 is CASSRVGQPDYGYTF. In DNA form, the CDR3 reads TGTGCCAGCAGCCGCGTGGGACAGCCCGACTATGGCTACACCTTC.

The chain has TRBV4-3 and TRBJ1-6; D uncertain. Deletions cut 0 bases from V and 12 bases from J, with 12 bases between. The V gene's germline CDR1 is LGHNA and CDR2 YSLEER. The CDR3 runs 14 residues. DNA of the CDR3: TGCGCCAGCAGCCAAGATGTCAGCCTGGGACCCCTCCACTTT. Translation: CASSQDVSLGPLHF.

A single count supports this clone. V and J are TRBV5-1 and TRBJ2-1; D unresolved. Trimming removed 4 bases at V and 7 bases at J, with 24 bases between. CDR1 SGHRS and CDR2 YFSETQ come from the germline V gene. CDR3 length: 17 amino acids. The chain's CDR3 is CASSPHSTPKGGNEQFF. The CDR3 DNA reads as TGCGCCAGCAGCCCCCACTCCACTCCTAAGGGCGGTAATGAGCAGTTCTTC. Full variable domain (remainder filled in from reference TRBV5-1 and TRBJ2-1): KAGVTQTPRYLIKTRGQQVTLSCSPISGHRSVSWYQQTPGQGLQFLFEYFSETQRNKGNFPGRFSGRQFSNSRSEMNVSTLELGDSALYLCASSPHSTPKGGNEQFFGPGTRLTVL.

The chain joins TRBV19 to TRBJ1-5; D ambiguous. This CDR3 region has 15 residues. Germline loops: CDR1 LNHDA, CDR2 SQIVND (reference sequence). V was trimmed by 6 bases and J by 4 bases, leaving 16 bases between them. Here the CDR3 reads CASRVHAIDNQPQHF. CDR3 DNA sequence: TGTGCCAGTAGGGTCCACGCAATTGATAATCAGCCCCAGCATTTT.

The genes are TRBV13 and TRBJ2-3; 10 bases match TRBD2. V shed 4 bases, J shed 4 bases, and the junction held 5 bases outside the gene matches. The germline CDR1 and CDR2 sequences are PRHDT and FYEKMQ (reference sequence). The CDR3 has 15 residues. The CDR3 DNA follows: TGTGCCAGCAGCTCTCCGGGACTAGCGCCAGATACGCAGTATTTT. Protein sequence: CASSSPGLAPDTQYF.

The rearrangement joins TRBV6-5 to TRBJ1-3; D is ambiguous. V dropped 1 base and J dropped 4 bases, with 11 bases sitting between them. This CDR3 contains 15 residues. The germline V gene encodes CDR1 MNHEY and CDR2 SVGAGI. CDR3 sequence: CASSYYGRSGNTIYF. CDR3 bases: TGTGCCAGCAGTTACTACGGACGCTCCGGAAACACCATATATTTT.

The CDR3 DNA reads as TGTGCCAGCAGTGGCCAGGGGGCCTCATTTGGTGTAGAGACCCAGTACTTC. Its protein is CASSGQGASFGVETQYF. The chain has TRBV6-1 and TRBJ2-5; 8 bases are shared with TRBD1. The CDR3 length is 17 residues. The J segment lost 4 bases and the V segment lost 4 bases, leaving 14 bases of the junction unmatched. CDR1 is MNHNS and CDR2 is SASEGT in the germline V gene.

V gene TRBV7-8 combines with J gene TRBJ2-1, with 13 bases fitting TRBD2. Germline CDR1 and CDR2: SGHVS and FQNEAQ. After removal of 7 bases from V and 7 bases from J, the junction contained 10 bases not matched to a gene. The CDR3 has 16 residues. The CDR3 DNA reads as TGTGCCAGCACCGATGGACTAGCGGGAGTTAGGAATGAGCAGTTCTTC. Translating it yields CASTDGLAGVRNEQFF.

Here the CDR3 reads CASSSRVLALEQFF. DNA of the CDR3: TGTGCCAGCAGCTCCCGAGTACTAGCGCTTGAGCAGTTCTTC. The genes are TRBV7-2 and TRBJ2-1; 7 bases align to TRBD2. Per germline, CDR1 SGHTA and CDR2 FQGNSA. This CDR3 region has 14 residues. The junction had 9 bases not matched to a gene; V was cut back by 4 bases and J by 9 bases.

The V call is TRBV3-1 (or the pseudogene TRBV3-2), the J call TRBJ1-1; possible D gene TRBD1, 6 bases. Germline loops: CDR1 LGHDT, CDR2 YNNKEL (reference sequence). Trimming left V 0 bases short and J 9 bases short, with 14 bases between. The CDR3 sequence is 14 residues long. As DNA, the CDR3 is TGTGCCAGCAGCCAAGATCCGGGACAACTAAAAGCTTTCTTT. Amino acids: CASSQDPGQLKAFF.

The V call is TRBV7-9, the J call TRBJ2-7; D may be TRBD1 or TRBD2 (5 bases each). There are 14 residues in the CDR3. Germline lookup yields CDR1 SEHNR and CDR2 FQNEAQ (reference sequence). The V and J ends lost 2 bases and 4 bases respectively, with 12 bases between them. The CDR3 DNA reads as TGTGCCAGCAGCTTATCGGGACCTCCGTACGAGCAGTACTTC. It translates to CASSLSGPPYEQYF.

The rearrangement joins TRBV4-3 to TRBJ2-2; tentatively, D is TRBD1 or TRBD2 (5 bases each). Germline V lookup: CDR1 LGHNA, CDR2 YSLEER. This CDR3 has 18 amino acids. The V end was cut by 0 bases, the J end by 1 base, with 15 bases between. The CDR3: CASSQDLLGGGNTGELFF. The DNA for the CDR3 is TGCGCCAGCAGCCAAGATTTGTTGGGTGGGGGGAACACCGGGGAGCTGTTTTTT.

The chain employs TRBV20-1 and TRBJ1-5; D is perhaps TRBD1 (6 bases). Trimming removed 6 bases from V and 6 bases from J, with 12 bases in between. Per the germline V gene, CDR1 is DFQATT and CDR2 is SNEGSKA (reference sequence). This CDR3 comprises 12 residues. This chain's CDR3 is CSASWGAQPQHF. The DNA of the CDR3 is TGCAGTGCCAGTTGGGGGGCTCAGCCCCAGCATTTT.

This chain connects TRBV5-4 to TRBJ2-3; D uncertain. This CDR3 contains 16 residues. Trimming stripped 1 base from V and 0 bases from J, with 12 bases between. Germline V gives CDR1 SGHNT, CDR2 YYREEE (reference sequence). This chain's CDR3 is CASSLRQRTSTDTQYF. CDR3 DNA sequence: TGTGCCAGCAGCTTGAGGCAGAGAACTAGCACAGATACGCAGTATTTT.

V and J are TRBV30 and TRBJ1-6; D perhaps matches TRBD1 (5 bases). V was clipped by 7 bases and J by 10 bases, with 35 bases between them. Germline V lookup: CDR1 GTSNPN, CDR2 SVGIG (reference sequence). This CDR3 has 19 amino acids. CDR3 nucleotide sequence: TGTGCCTCAGATTTCAGCGGGCCCCCTAGGGGTGGTAATCGATCACCCCTCCACTTT. The encoded protein is CASDFSGPPRGGNRSPLHF.

This chain's CDR3 is CASSYDTQGGPQHF. As DNA, the CDR3 is TGTGCCAGCAGCTACGATACACAGGGAGGACCCCAGCATTTT. The J gene is TRBJ1-5, the V gene TRBV7-9; weak D call: TRBD1 (6 bases). The CDR3 runs 14 residues. The germline CDR1 and CDR2 sequences are SEHNR and FQNEAQ (reference sequence). V lost 4 bases and J lost 10, with 17 bases in between. The complete variable domain, with remaining parts taken from reference TRBV7-9 and TRBJ1-5, reads DTGVSQNPRHKITKRGQNVTFRCDPISEHNRLYWYRQTLGQGPEFLTYFQNEAQLEKSRLLSDRFSAERPKGSFSTLEIQRTEQGDSAMYLCASSYDTQGGPQHFGDGTRLSIL.

This clone was picked up one time. The chain carries TRBV10-3 and TRBJ2-3, with TRBD1 as a possible D gene (5 bases). The CDR3 runs to 15 residues. V gave up 4 bases and J gave up 3 bases, with 14 bases separating them. Germline assignment: CDR1 ENHRY and CDR2 SYGVKD. The CDR3 region is CAISGGLTMTDTQYF. CDR3 sequence (DNA): TGTGCCATCAGTGGGGGCCTAACTATGACAGATACGCAGTATTTT.

As for this clone: Other DNA sequences from this sample encode an identical CDR3 as well. This chain uses TRBV7-9 with TRBJ2-5, with 7 bases that match TRBD2. The V and J ends lost 0 bases and 5 bases, in that order; junction bases with no gene match: 0. Germline V gene sequence: CDR1 SEHNR, CDR2 FQNEAQ (reference sequence). The length of the CDR3 is 13 residues. In DNA form, the CDR3 reads TGTGCCAGCAGCTTAGCGGGAGGGGAGACCCAGTACTTC. Translating it yields CASSLAGGETQYF.